This is a list of T cell receptor beta chains from one sample in a study of T-cell reconstitution after alpha-beta-depleted transplantation in children. A single record per CDR3 protein comes from TCRdb applying MiXCR to the PCR reads. The sample consists of around 130,000 distinct CDR3 sequences, approximately 8.7% of them appearing once. The sample in question was PBMCs, mostly from graft donor cells, obtained 180 days after TCRalphabeta/CD19-depleted stem cell transplant. Source of these receptors: a girl less than two years old who had a stem cell transplant for combined immunodeficiency, so the T cells may come from the graft donor. Each CDR3 is given with its conserved first and last residue.

V	J	CDR3
TRBV20-1	TRBJ2-2	CSARETGHPNTGELFF
TRBV5-5	TRBJ2-1	CASSFKKLAGGPNEQFF
TRBV20-1	TRBJ1-2	CSAQTGGEGYTF
TRBV7-2	TRBJ2-1	CASSPRTGREFF
TRBV20-1	TRBJ1-5	CSASYRGLLSNQPQHF
TRBV12-3/TRBV12-4	TRBJ2-1	CASCLMKKLGPPYNEQFF
TRBV5-5	TRBJ2-3	CASSLGDSFTDTQYF
TRBV20-1	TRBJ2-2	CSARVTGELFF
TRBV24-1	TRBJ1-5	CATSGWPGGKDQPQHF
TRBV19	TRBJ2-6	CASSIYGTGSGANVLTF
TRBV4-3	TRBJ2-7	CASSQDRGPFQYF
TRBV5-1	TRBJ2-4	CASSVSGTLGNIQYF
TRBV6-1	TRBJ2-2	CASRGSPNTGELFF
TRBV7-3	TRBJ2-1	CASSSQGGLEYNEQFF
TRBV6-2/TRBV6-3	TRBJ2-3	CASSLPTFSGKDPDTQYF
TRBV20-1	TRBJ1-5	CSASSRGNSNQPQHF
TRBV29-1	TRBJ1-1	CSVGRLLNTEAFF
TRBV6-5	TRBJ1-1	CASSYGAGTEAFF
TRBV25-1	TRBJ2-5	CASSDTTGKQETQYF
TRBV5-1	TRBJ2-7	CASSLVGQGGSYEQYF
TRBV7-8	TRBJ2-7	CASSWDHEQYF
TRBV4-3	TRBJ2-7	CASSPRQGPNYEQYF
TRBV12-3/TRBV12-4	TRBJ2-5	CASSRDRPKAQYF
TRBV12-3/TRBV12-4	TRBJ1-2	CASSLNYGYTF
TRBV20-1	TRBJ2-5	CSAAGRGRLETQYF
TRBV10-3	TRBJ2-1	CAIGRTGGYNEQFF
TRBV20-1	TRBJ2-7	CSARDPGTGGYEQYF
TRBV5-1	TRBJ1-1	CASRTSRAADPAFF
TRBV7-9	TRBJ2-7	CASSLGQGEHEQYF
TRBV5-1	TRBJ2-5	CASSLGATGGKETQYF
TRBV7-2	TRBJ2-7	CASSPGGQFYEQYF
TRBV5-1	TRBJ2-3	CASFVTGADTQYF
TRBV29-1	TRBJ2-1	CSVGGRAPSEAYNEQFF
TRBV12-3/TRBV12-4	TRBJ2-2	CASSFSGFGTGELFF
TRBV29-1	TRBJ1-1	CSVEDTGPGFSAFF
TRBV7-2	TRBJ2-5	CASSLALQGGETQYF
TRBV4-1	TRBJ2-3	CASSQLAGGTQYF
TRBV20-1	TRBJ2-1	CSARDPGQGVDEQFF
TRBV3-1	TRBJ1-1	CASSQQAPRGTEAFF
TRBV18	TRBJ2-3	CASSPGNTDTQYF
TRBV20-1	TRBJ2-3	CSAARLAGYEMTQYF
TRBV7-2	TRBJ1-5	CASSLWDSDGPQHF
TRBV5-6	TRBJ1-5	CASSLGGGEPQHF
TRBV25-1	TRBJ2-5	CASSHSRDRVETQYF
TRBV20-1	TRBJ2-1	CSSRESSYNEQFF
TRBV18	TRBJ2-7	CASSLIAVTGTYEQYF
TRBV5-1	TRBJ2-2	CASSSGGATGELFF
TRBV2	TRBJ2-1	CASNRGASSYNEQFF
TRBV6-2/TRBV6-3	TRBJ1-5	CASSLTGISNQPQHF
TRBV6-5	TRBJ2-7	CASSYSLGTYEQYF
TRBV5-4	TRBJ2-3	CASSLGAGTDTQYF
TRBV12-3/TRBV12-4	TRBJ2-7	CASSLSGEQYF
TRBV18	TRBJ2-1	CASSPVSERYNEQFF